Listed below are T cell receptor beta chains from one sample, sequenced in a study of long-term antiretroviral therapy in people with HIV. Repertoires were generated with immunoSEQ multiplex PCR, while TCRdb's copy carries only in-frame clones and drops some. Of roughly 40,000 clones in the sample, 85% to 90% were seen once. The sample consisted of unsorted PBMCs, taken 1.2 years after starting antiretroviral therapy. Receptors originate from a woman aged 45 to 65 with HIV. Each CDR3 is given with its conserved first and last residue. D genes are given only for firm matches. Some rows mark clone size as missing; the rest say once, few, many or name a class of expanded clone.

J gene: TRBJ2-2
clone size: -
D gene: -
V gene: TRBV5-8
CDR3 length: 18
CDR3 protein: CASSSPSWTASNTGELFF

J gene: TRBJ2-1
clone size: -
D gene: TRBD2
V gene: TRBV5-1
CDR3 length: 16
CDR3 protein: CASSLESSGGDNEQFF

J gene: TRBJ2-7
clone size: few
D gene: TRBD1
V gene: TRBV4-1
CDR3 length: 15
CDR3 protein: CASSQYTGDPYEQYF

J gene: TRBJ2-5
clone size: -
D gene: -
V gene: TRBV19
CDR3 length: 13
CDR3 protein: CASSYAGQETQYF

J gene: TRBJ1-2
clone size: -
D gene: TRBD1
V gene: TRBV7-2
CDR3 length: 15
CDR3 protein: CASSLDRTGNYGYTF

J gene: TRBJ1-1
clone size: -
D gene: -
V gene: TRBV18
CDR3 length: 13
CDR3 protein: CASSPAENTEAFF

J gene: TRBJ1-6
clone size: -
D gene: -
V gene: TRBV2
CDR3 length: 13
CDR3 protein: CASSEFGGEPLHF

J gene: TRBJ1-3
clone size: -
D gene: -
V gene: TRBV11-2
CDR3 length: 16
CDR3 protein: CASSSRRQGLGNTIYF

J gene: TRBJ2-3
clone size: -
D gene: -
V gene: TRBV7-2
CDR3 length: 16
CDR3 protein: CASSSQADMSTDTQYF

J gene: TRBJ2-3
clone size: -
D gene: TRBD2
V gene: TRBV4-1
CDR3 length: 18
CDR3 protein: CASSQNVLSRGGTDTQYF

J gene: TRBJ1-3
clone size: -
D gene: -
V gene: TRBV2
CDR3 length: 16
CDR3 protein: CASSEAGGLSGNTIYF

J gene: TRBJ2-5
clone size: -
D gene: -
V gene: TRBV7-6
CDR3 length: 13
CDR3 protein: CASSLVPPETQYF

J gene: TRBJ2-1
clone size: -
D gene: -
V gene: TRBV5-5
CDR3 length: 15
CDR3 protein: CASSSGTGSYNEQFF

J gene: TRBJ2-5
clone size: -
D gene: TRBD2
V gene: TRBV18
CDR3 length: 17
CDR3 protein: CASSPQGAGNIQETQYF

J gene: TRBJ1-4
clone size: -
D gene: TRBD1
V gene: TRBV4-1
CDR3 length: 16
CDR3 protein: CASSLGASGGGEKLFF

J gene: TRBJ2-3
clone size: -
D gene: -
V gene: TRBV6-1
CDR3 length: 14
CDR3 protein: CASGVRGSTGTQYF

J gene: TRBJ1-2
clone size: once
D gene: TRBD1
V gene: TRBV29-1
CDR3 length: 16
CDR3 protein: CSVEDGDRRTNYGYTF

J gene: TRBJ1-3
clone size: -
D gene: -
V gene: TRBV7-8
CDR3 length: 12
CDR3 protein: CASSFKGNTIYF

J gene: TRBJ2-3
clone size: -
D gene: TRBD1
V gene: TRBV4-1
CDR3 length: 17
CDR3 protein: CASSQEPTGGYTDTQYF

J gene: TRBJ1-1
clone size: -
D gene: TRBD1
V gene: TRBV27
CDR3 length: 15
CDR3 protein: CASSFSGQVNTEAFF

J gene: TRBJ2-7
clone size: -
D gene: -
V gene: TRBV27
CDR3 length: 15
CDR3 protein: CASSLQGTGAYEQYF

J gene: TRBJ2-1
clone size: -
D gene: TRBD2
V gene: TRBV2
CDR3 length: 15
CDR3 protein: CASSQLAGGRNEQFF

J gene: TRBJ1-2
clone size: -
D gene: -
V gene: TRBV6-5
CDR3 length: 13
CDR3 protein: CASRKTRSGGYTF

J gene: TRBJ1-5
clone size: -
D gene: TRBD1
V gene: TRBV5-8
CDR3 length: 14
CDR3 protein: CASSFTGGLQPQHF

J gene: TRBJ2-3
clone size: once
D gene: -
V gene: TRBV30
CDR3 length: 12
CDR3 protein: CAWGRGADTQYF

J gene: TRBJ2-5
clone size: -
D gene: -
V gene: TRBV5-1
CDR3 length: 14
CDR3 protein: CASSHGISQETQYF

J gene: TRBJ1-2
clone size: once
D gene: -
V gene: TRBV27
CDR3 length: 15
CDR3 protein: CASSLAPLENYGYTF

J gene: TRBJ1-3
clone size: -
D gene: TRBD1
V gene: TRBV4-1
CDR3 length: 13
CDR3 protein: CASSPRDRDTIYF

J gene: TRBJ1-3
clone size: -
D gene: TRBD1
V gene: TRBV7-2
CDR3 length: 15
CDR3 protein: CASSFGTGAGNTIYF

J gene: TRBJ1-3
clone size: once
D gene: -
V gene: TRBV9
CDR3 length: 14
CDR3 protein: CASSSPPQGNTIYF

J gene: TRBJ2-7
clone size: few
D gene: TRBD2
V gene: TRBV4-2
CDR3 length: 16
CDR3 protein: CASSPLTSGGPYEQYF

J gene: TRBJ2-2
clone size: -
D gene: -
V gene: TRBV18
CDR3 length: 14
CDR3 protein: CASFQWVNTGELFF

J gene: TRBJ2-7
clone size: once
D gene: TRBD2
V gene: TRBV6-1
CDR3 length: 15
CDR3 protein: CASRYLSGGFNEQYF

J gene: TRBJ2-1
clone size: -
D gene: -
V gene: TRBV11-1
CDR3 length: 16
CDR3 protein: CASSLIVGPSRGEQFF

J gene: TRBJ1-1
clone size: -
D gene: TRBD1
V gene: TRBV10-3
CDR3 length: 16
CDR3 protein: CAISGTSGTGGTEAFF

J gene: TRBJ1-2
clone size: few
D gene: TRBD1
V gene: TRBV5-4
CDR3 length: 16
CDR3 protein: CASSPQGSLRSAGYTF

J gene: TRBJ2-1
clone size: -
D gene: TRBD2
V gene: TRBV7-3
CDR3 length: 16
CDR3 protein: CASSTRTSGGNNEQFF

J gene: TRBJ1-2
clone size: -
D gene: -
V gene: TRBV7-2
CDR3 length: 12
CDR3 protein: CASSGRTDSYTF

J gene: TRBJ1-3
clone size: once
D gene: -
V gene: TRBV11-2
CDR3 length: 15
CDR3 protein: CASSLIQSSGNTIYF

J gene: TRBJ2-3
clone size: -
D gene: TRBD2
V gene: TRBV5-1
CDR3 length: 17
CDR3 protein: CASSLGSGGGSTDTQYF

J gene: TRBJ2-3
clone size: -
D gene: TRBD2
V gene: TRBV9
CDR3 length: 17
CDR3 protein: CASSPHSLAGGADTQYF

J gene: TRBJ2-2
clone size: -
D gene: -
V gene: TRBV6-4
CDR3 length: 14
CDR3 protein: CASSDQGGTGELFF

J gene: TRBJ2-6
clone size: -
D gene: -
V gene: TRBV5-6
CDR3 length: 17
CDR3 protein: CASSLADTVPGANVLTF

J gene: TRBJ2-7
clone size: -
D gene: TRBD1
V gene: TRBV28
CDR3 length: 17
CDR3 protein: CASSFPGTGTGRYEQYF

J gene: TRBJ1-6
clone size: -
D gene: TRBD1
V gene: TRBV7-8
CDR3 length: 19
CDR3 protein: CASSLALYRGGSYNSPLHF

J gene: TRBJ2-1
clone size: -
D gene: TRBD2
V gene: TRBV4-2
CDR3 length: 16
CDR3 protein: CASSQASGGAGNEQFF

J gene: TRBJ1-3
clone size: few
D gene: -
V gene: TRBV4-1
CDR3 length: 15
CDR3 protein: CASSPPGPSGNTIYF